This entry lists 30 T cell receptor beta chains sequenced from one sample in a study of CD8+ T cells in alopecia areata. RNA was isolated and reverse transcribed to cDNA, the sequencing template. The repertoire was sequenced with immunoSEQ multiplex PCR; TCRdb's copy has only in-frame clones and lacks some. The sample holds about 260,000 clones, 60% seen once. Described treatment: oral pan-JAK inhibitor, 5-10 mg twice daily. The material was CD4+ T cells sorted from blood, obtained at week 52, from a patient treated with tofacitinib. All receptors derive from a human donor with alopecia areata.

On this clone itself: One base away lies a much larger clone, so this may be a sequencing read error. The sample carries other DNA sequences with the same CDR3. The rearrangement links TRBV7-8 to TRBJ2-5; the D is unclear. The CDR3 is 11 residues long. The germline V gene encodes CDR1 SGHVS and CDR2 FQNEAQ. V lost 3 bases to trimming and J lost 5 bases, with 4 bases between them. CDR3 nucleotides: TGTGCCAGCAGCTTTGCGGAGACCCAGTACTTC. This sequence encodes CASSFAETQYF.

This clone was seen more than once but under ten times. V is TRBV4-1 and J is TRBJ1-4; unclear D gene. CDR3 size: 15 residues. Germline V gene lookup returns CDR1 MGHRA and CDR2 YSYEKL. V gave up 0 bases and J gave up 0 bases, with 5 bases separating them. The CDR3 loop is CASSQERPTNEKLFF. The CDR3, as DNA: TGCGCCAGCAGCCAAGAGCGGCCAACTAATGAAAAACTGTTTTTT.

The chain recombines TRBV13 with TRBJ2-3; D remains ambiguous. CDR1 PRHDT and CDR2 FYEKMQ come from the germline V gene (reference sequence). CDR3 length: 15 residues. V lost 2 bases and J 0 bases, leaving 9 bases between the germline ends. Here the CDR3 DNA reads TGTGCCAGCAGCTTACTACCTGCTAGCACAGATACGCAGTATTTT. Translating it yields CASSLLPASTDTQYF.

This clone appeared once. This sequence joins TRBV9 and TRBJ1-5, with D tentatively TRBD1 (5 bases). CDR1 is SGDLS, CDR2 YYNGEE, per germline. The ends were cut back, 4 bases at V and 5 bases at J, with 16 bases in the middle. The CDR3 is 15 residues long. CDR3 amino acids: CASSTLDGGDQPQHF. The CDR3 bases are TGTGCCAGCAGCACCCTCGACGGGGGGGATCAGCCCCAGCATTTT.

This sequence joins TRBV10-3 and TRBJ2-5, with a possible D match to TRBD2 (6 bases). Germline V gene data show CDR1 as ENHRY and CDR2 as SYGVKD. With 6 bases removed from V and 5 bases from J, the gap between germline ends came to 16 bases. The CDR3 loop spans 14 amino acids. The DNA for the CDR3 is TGTGCCATCAGCCACACGACTAGTGGGGAGACCCAGTACTTC. Translated: CAISHTTSGETQYF.

The V and J genes are TRBV9 and TRBJ2-5, with D unresolved. Per the germline V gene, CDR1 is SGDLS and CDR2 is YYNGEE. This CDR3 has 13 residues. The V and J ends lost 4 bases and 7 bases respectively, with 14 bases between them. The CDR3 loop is CASSMTGLGTQYF. The CDR3 DNA sequence: TGTGCCAGCAGCATGACCGGTCTGGGGACCCAGTACTTC.

CDR3 bases: TGTGCCAGCAGCTTAGCGTGGGGACAGGGGGATGGCTACACCTTC. This codes for CASSLAWGQGDGYTF. The chain links TRBV7-9 to TRBJ1-2, with 11 bases lining up with TRBD1. Germline V gives CDR1 SEHNR, CDR2 FQNEAQ (reference sequence). This CDR3 region has 15 residues. V trimming: 0 bases; J trimming: 6 bases; junction bases outside the gene matches: 3.

V is TRBV7-6 and J is TRBJ1-3; D is ambiguous. This CDR3 has 13 residues. V was shortened by 5 bases and J by 0 bases, with 5 bases between the two germline ends. In germline, CDR1 is SGHVS, CDR2 FNYEAQ. The chain's CDR3 is CASSRFSGNTIYF. The CDR3 DNA reads as TGTGCCAGCAGCCGGTTCTCTGGAAACACCATATATTTT.

In its sample, this clone was seen a few times. The V gene is TRBV30, the J gene TRBJ2-1; D could derive from TRBD1 or TRBD2 (6 bases each). The CDR3 contains 13 residues. V lost 5 bases to trimming and J lost 8 bases, with 16 bases between them. The germline gives CDR1 GTSNPN, CDR2 SVGIG (reference sequence). In DNA, the CDR3 is TGTGCCTGGTCTCCTAGGGGGGTGGATGAGCAGTTCTTC. Amino acids: CAWSPRGVDEQFF.

This clone was counted once. The V call is TRBV29-1, the J call TRBJ1-2, with D maybe TRBD1 (6 bases). Germline-derived CDR1 and CDR2 are SQVTM and ANQGSEA. CDR3 length: 13 amino acids. Between the trimmed V and J ends, which lost 6 bases and 3 bases, there was a span of 14 bases. The CDR3 loop reads CSVKQGRDYGYTF. Here the CDR3 DNA reads TGCAGCGTGAAACAGGGTCGGGACTATGGCTACACCTTC. Full variable domain (outside the CDR3, taken from reference TRBV29-1 and TRBJ1-2): SAVISQKPSRDICQRGTSLTIQCQVDSQVTMMFWYRQQPGQSLTLIATANQGSEATYESGFVIDKFPISRPNLTFSTLTVSNMSPEDSSIYLCSVKQGRDYGYTFGSGTRLTVV.

This chain links TRBV30 with TRBJ2-1; maybe TRBD1 (5 bases). The CDR3 is 14 residues long. Germline-derived CDR1 and CDR2 are GTSNPN and SVGIG (reference sequence). Trimming took 0 bases from V and 8 from J, leaving 14 bases between them. The chain's CDR3 is CAWSVQLTRDEQFF. The CDR3 region has the DNA TGTGCCTGGAGTGTCCAGCTCACCAGGGATGAGCAGTTCTTC.

This chain joins TRBV4-3 and TRBJ1-2; D perhaps matches TRBD1 (5 bases). CDR3 length: 14 amino acids. Germline CDR1 is LGHNA and CDR2 is YSLEER. With 0 bases removed from V and 3 bases from J, the gap between germline ends came to 8 bases. The CDR3 sequence: CASSQDFRDYGYTF. Here the CDR3 DNA reads TGCGCCAGCAGCCAAGATTTCAGGGACTATGGCTACACCTTC.

This clone has more than one count but fewer than ten. The chain combines TRBV6-1 with TRBJ2-1; the D gene is possibly TRBD2 (5 bases). CDR1 is MNHNS, CDR2 SASEGT, per germline. The CDR3 has 13 amino acids. Trimming stripped 10 bases from V and 6 bases from J, with 16 bases between. CDR3 amino acids: CATEGRSLNEQFF. CDR3 sequence (DNA): TGTGCCACCGAGGGCAGGAGCCTCAATGAGCAGTTCTTC.

This clone was seen more than once but under ten times. V is TRBV5-6 and J is TRBJ2-1; tentative D call: TRBD2 (5 bases). V was clipped by 4 bases and J by 12 bases, with 17 bases between them. The germline gives CDR1 SGHDT, CDR2 YYEEEE. CDR3 length: 13 amino acids. The CDR3 region is CASSPGLGFVQFF. CDR3 nucleotide sequence: TGTGCCAGCAGCCCCGGACTGGGGTTCGTGCAGTTCTTC.

The chain has TRBV29-1 and TRBJ2-3; 8 bases are a match to TRBD2. The CDR3 length is 13 residues. V lost 7 bases, J lost 1 base, and 4 bases stayed unmatched. In germline, CDR1 is SQVTM, CDR2 ANQGSEA. CDR3 bases: TGCAGCGGACTGCGGGGGGGCACAGATACGCAGTATTTT. This encodes CSGLRGGTDTQYF.

The chain is built from TRBV7-2 and TRBJ2-1; 10 nucleotides agree with TRBD2. V lost 2 bases and J lost 6; bases outside the gene matches: 10. Per germline, CDR1 SGHTA and CDR2 FQGNSA. The CDR3 is made up of 17 amino acids. CDR3 bases: TGTGCCAGCAGCTTATCCCTAGCGGGGGCCCCGGGCAATGAGCAGTTCTTC. Amino acids: CASSLSLAGAPGNEQFF. The full variable domain, its missing parts supplied by reference TRBV7-2 and TRBJ2-1, is GAGVSQSPSNKVTEKGKDVELRCDPISGHTALYWYRQSLGQGLEFLIYFQGNSAPDKSGLPSDRFSAERTGGSVSTLTIQRTQQEDSAVYLCASSLSLAGAPGNEQFFGPGTRLTVL.

J is TRBJ2-7 and V is TRBV29-1; no reliable D call. The CDR3 contains 12 residues. Germline values: CDR1 SQVTM, CDR2 ANQGSEA. The V and J ends lost 7 bases and 2 bases respectively, with 12 bases between them. The CDR3, as DNA: TGCAGCGGCCGCGGAACAGCCTACGAGCAGTACTTC. Translating it yields CSGRGTAYEQYF.

As concerns this clone: Other DNA sequences in the same sample also yield this CDR3. The V gene is TRBV29-1, the J gene TRBJ2-7; 10 bases agree with TRBD1. The V gene's germline CDR1 is SQVTM and CDR2 ANQGSEA. This CDR3 has 12 amino acids. With 8 bases clipped from V and 3 bases from J, the junction kept 4 bases outside the gene matches. The CDR3 here is CSFRDRGYEQYF. Written as DNA, the CDR3 is TGCAGCTTCCGGGACAGGGGCTACGAGCAGTACTTC.

This clone was recorded a few times. V gene TRBV29-1 combines with J gene TRBJ2-2; D might be TRBD2 (5 bases). Trimming took off 6 bases at V and 1 base at J, with 9 bases between the two ends. This CDR3 region has 13 residues. Germline V lookup: CDR1 SQVTM, CDR2 ANQGSEA. CDR3 DNA sequence: TGCAGCGTGAGGGTGCGGAACACCGGGGAGCTGTTTTTT. Residues: CSVRVRNTGELFF.

This clone occurred a few times. The gene calls are TRBV19 and TRBJ1-1; no firm D call. Germline values: CDR1 LNHDA, CDR2 SQIVND (reference sequence). Trimming cost V 7 bases and J 0 bases, with 12 bases left between them. The CDR3 totals 14 residues. The CDR3 here is CASISRRMNTEAFF. In nucleotides, the CDR3 is TGTGCCAGTATATCAAGGCGCATGAACACTGAAGCTTTCTTT.

Written as DNA, the CDR3 is TGTGCCAGCAGCCCGGACGGGATTAGCTCCTACAATGAGCAGTTCTTC. Protein product: CASSPDGISSYNEQFF. This rearrangement joins TRBV7-6 to TRBJ2-1; a possible D gene is TRBD2 (5 bases). Germline assignment: CDR1 SGHVS and CDR2 FNYEAQ. Trimming pared 5 bases from V and 0 bases from J, leaving 14 bases between. This CDR3 is 16 amino acids long.

This sequence joins TRBV11-2 and TRBJ2-2; D is unclear. The CDR3 sequence is 13 residues long. Germline assignment: CDR1 SGHAT and CDR2 FQNNGV. V was trimmed by 5 bases and J by 7 bases, leaving 11 bases between them. The CDR3: CASSRTVSGELFF. DNA for the CDR3: TGTGCCAGCAGCCGGACGGTCAGCGGGGAGCTGTTTTTT.

This rearrangement joins TRBV19 to TRBJ1-6, with 7 bases fitting TRBD1. The CDR3 runs to 13 residues. CDR1 LNHDA and CDR2 SQIVND come from the germline V gene (reference sequence). The ends lost 6 bases at V and 10 bases at J; junction bases unmatched: 6. CDR3: CASSQTGNSPLHF. The CDR3 coding sequence is TGTGCCAGTAGCCAGACAGGGAACTCACCCCTCCACTTT.

This chain uses TRBV6-1 with TRBJ1-1; weak D call: TRBD1 (6 bases). CDR3 size: 17 residues. CDR1 is MNHNS, CDR2 SASEGT, per germline. The V end lost 4 bases, the J end lost 0 bases, and 18 bases lay between the germline ends. The CDR3 DNA reads as TGTGCCAGCAGTGTGAAACAGGGAAATTTCATGAACACTGAAGCTTTCTTT. Translated, it gives CASSVKQGNFMNTEAFF.

The rearrangement links TRBV5-6 to TRBJ2-7, with 7 bases aligning to TRBD1. The CDR3 has 16 residues. Germline loops: CDR1 SGHDT, CDR2 YYEEEE. Trimming took 0 bases from V and 0 from J; bases not matched to a gene: 6. The CDR3 DNA reads as TGTGCCAGCAGCTTGGCGGACAGGCTGCTCTCCTACGAGCAGTACTTC. Translating gives CASSLADRLLSYEQYF. Supplemented by reference TRBV5-6 and TRBJ2-7, the full variable domain reads DAGVTQSPTHLIKTRGQQVTLRCSPKSGHDTVSWYQQALGQGPQFIFQYYEEEERQRGNFPDRFSGHQFPNYSSELNVNALLLGDSALYLCASSLADRLLSYEQYFGPGTRLTVT.

The chain is built from TRBV19 and TRBJ2-2; no clear D gene. The CDR3 sequence is 13 residues long. V shed 2 bases and J shed 5 bases, with 6 bases lying between them. CDR1 is LNHDA and CDR2 is SQIVND in the germline V gene (reference sequence). The CDR3 here is CASSILGTGELFF. The CDR3 DNA reads TGTGCCAGTAGTATATTAGGGACCGGGGAGCTGTTTTTT.

The chain combines TRBV10-3 with TRBJ2-5; 8 positions agree with TRBD2. The CDR3 length is 14 residues. The germline CDR1 and CDR2 sequences are ENHRY and SYGVKD. With 3 bases clipped from V and 5 bases from J, the junction kept 5 bases outside the gene matches. CDR3 nucleotide sequence: TGTGCCATCAGTGACCAGCGGGGGTACGAGACCCAGTACTTC. Protein: CAISDQRGYETQYF.

This clone is a singleton in its sample. Other DNA sequences in this sample translate to the same CDR3. The rearrangement uses TRBV5-1 and TRBJ1-3; D is ambiguous. Trimming stripped 4 bases from V and 1 base from J, with 6 bases between. Germline assignment: CDR1 SGHRS and CDR2 YFSETQ. The CDR3 covers 13 residues. The CDR3 coding sequence is TGCGCCAGCAGCCTTGGGTCTGGAAACACCATATATTTT. Translation: CASSLGSGNTIYF.

The chain joins TRBV4-1 to TRBJ2-7; 7 bases are shared with TRBD1. CDR1 is MGHRA and CDR2 is YSYEKL in the germline V gene. This CDR3 comprises 15 residues. The ends lost 1 base at V and 3 bases at J; junction bases unmatched: 6. The DNA for the CDR3 is TGCGCCAGCAGCCAAGGGACAGGAGTGATCTACGAGCAGTACTTC. This gives the protein CASSQGTGVIYEQYF.

This chain joins TRBV4-1 and TRBJ2-1; 8 nucleotides match TRBD2. Per germline, CDR1 MGHRA and CDR2 YSYEKL. V dropped 5 bases and J dropped 3; count of bases not matched to a gene: 9. This CDR3 has 16 residues. CDR3 region: CASSVIVAGNYNEQFF. CDR3 DNA: TGCGCCAGCAGCGTAATCGTAGCGGGGAACTACAATGAGCAGTTCTTC.